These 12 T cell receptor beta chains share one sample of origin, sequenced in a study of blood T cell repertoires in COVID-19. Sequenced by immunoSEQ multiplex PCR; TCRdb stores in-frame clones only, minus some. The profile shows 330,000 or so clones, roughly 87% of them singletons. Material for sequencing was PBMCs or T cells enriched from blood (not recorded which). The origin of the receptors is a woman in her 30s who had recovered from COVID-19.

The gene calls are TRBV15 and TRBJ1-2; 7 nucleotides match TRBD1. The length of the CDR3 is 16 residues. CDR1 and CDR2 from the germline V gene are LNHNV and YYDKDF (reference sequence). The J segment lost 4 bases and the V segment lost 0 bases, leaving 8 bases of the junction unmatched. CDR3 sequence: CATSRDPGQKIYGYTF. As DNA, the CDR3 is TGTGCCACCAGCAGAGACCCGGGACAGAAAATCTATGGCTACACCTTC.

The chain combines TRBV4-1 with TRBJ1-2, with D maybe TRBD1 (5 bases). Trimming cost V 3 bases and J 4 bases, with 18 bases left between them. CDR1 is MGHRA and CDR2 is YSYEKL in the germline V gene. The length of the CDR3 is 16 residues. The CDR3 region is CASSQTIGARLYGYTF. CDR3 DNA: TGCGCCAGCAGCCAGACCATAGGGGCAAGACTCTATGGCTACACCTTC.

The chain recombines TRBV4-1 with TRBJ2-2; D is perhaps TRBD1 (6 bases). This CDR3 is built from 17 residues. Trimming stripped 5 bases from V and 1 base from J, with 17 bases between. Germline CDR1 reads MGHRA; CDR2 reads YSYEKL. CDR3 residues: CASSGAYQGKNTGELFF. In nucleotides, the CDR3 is TGCGCCAGCAGCGGGGCCTACCAGGGGAAGAACACCGGGGAGCTGTTTTTT.

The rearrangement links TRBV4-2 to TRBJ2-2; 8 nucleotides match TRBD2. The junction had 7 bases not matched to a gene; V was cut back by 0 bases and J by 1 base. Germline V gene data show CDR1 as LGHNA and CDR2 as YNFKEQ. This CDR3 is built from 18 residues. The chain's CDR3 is CASSQESGAGGNTGELFF. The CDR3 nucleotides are TGTGCCAGCAGCCAAGAGAGCGGCGCGGGGGGGAACACCGGGGAGCTGTTTTTT.

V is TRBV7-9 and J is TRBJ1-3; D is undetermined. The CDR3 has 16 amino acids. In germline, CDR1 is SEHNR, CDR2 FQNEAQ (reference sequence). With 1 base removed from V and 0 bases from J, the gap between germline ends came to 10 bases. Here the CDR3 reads CASSLDSSRSGNTIYF. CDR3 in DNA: TGTGCCAGCAGCTTAGACAGCTCCCGCTCTGGAAACACCATATATTTT.

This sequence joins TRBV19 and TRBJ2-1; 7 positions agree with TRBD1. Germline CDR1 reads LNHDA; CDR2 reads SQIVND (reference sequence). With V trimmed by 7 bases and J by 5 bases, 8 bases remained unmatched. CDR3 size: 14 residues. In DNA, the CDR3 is TGTGCCAGTAACCCTTACAGGGGAGACAATGAGCAGTTCTTC. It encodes CASNPYRGDNEQFF.

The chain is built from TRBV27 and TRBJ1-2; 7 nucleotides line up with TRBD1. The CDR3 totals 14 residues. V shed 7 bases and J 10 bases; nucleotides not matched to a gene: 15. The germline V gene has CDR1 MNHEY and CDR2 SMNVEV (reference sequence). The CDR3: CASTHVGTASHYTF. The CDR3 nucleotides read TGTGCCAGCACCCACGTCGGGACAGCTTCACACTACACCTTC.

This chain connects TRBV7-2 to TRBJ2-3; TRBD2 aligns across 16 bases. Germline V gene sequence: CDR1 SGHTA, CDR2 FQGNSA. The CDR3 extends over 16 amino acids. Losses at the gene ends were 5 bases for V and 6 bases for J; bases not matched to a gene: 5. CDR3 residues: CASSSPGLAGGDTQYF. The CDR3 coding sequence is TGTGCCAGCAGCAGCCCGGGACTAGCGGGGGGGGATACGCAGTATTTT.

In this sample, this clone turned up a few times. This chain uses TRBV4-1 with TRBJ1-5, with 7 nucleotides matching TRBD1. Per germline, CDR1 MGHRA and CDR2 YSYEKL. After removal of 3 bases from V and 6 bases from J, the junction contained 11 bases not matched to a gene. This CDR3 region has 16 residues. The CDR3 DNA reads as TGCGCCAGCAGCCACCAGGGACAGCTTTTGGGTCAGCCCCAGCATTTT. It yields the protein CASSHQGQLLGQPQHF.

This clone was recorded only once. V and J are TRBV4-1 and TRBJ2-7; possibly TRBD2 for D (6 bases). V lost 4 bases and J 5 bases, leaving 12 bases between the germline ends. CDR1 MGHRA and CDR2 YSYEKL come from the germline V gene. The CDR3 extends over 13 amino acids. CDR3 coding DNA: TGCGCCAGCAGCCTCGGAGGGCTCAACGAGCAGTACTTC. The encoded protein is CASSLGGLNEQYF.

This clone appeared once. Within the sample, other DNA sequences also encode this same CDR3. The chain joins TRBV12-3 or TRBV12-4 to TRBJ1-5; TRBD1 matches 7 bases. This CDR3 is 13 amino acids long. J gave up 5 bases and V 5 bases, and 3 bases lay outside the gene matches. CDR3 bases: TGTGCCAGCAGTCTCACAGGGGATCAGCCCCAGCATTTT. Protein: CASSLTGDQPQHF.

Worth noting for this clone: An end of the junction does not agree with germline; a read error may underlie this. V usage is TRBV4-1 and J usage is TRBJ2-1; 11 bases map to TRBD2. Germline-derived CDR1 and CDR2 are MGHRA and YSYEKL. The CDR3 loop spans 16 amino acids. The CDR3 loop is CASSQPTSGRRDEQFF. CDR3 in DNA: TGCGCTAGCAGCCAGCCTACTAGCGGGAGAAGGGATGAGCAGTTCTTC.